The source of this T cell receptor beta chain is a study of patients and donors after allogeneic stem cell transplantation. TCRdb re-analysed the RT-PCR reads in MiXCR, keeping a single row per CDR3 protein. This table holds about 960,000 distinct CDR3 sequences, under 20% found once. Material: blood, either unsorted or a sorted T cell fraction (not recorded which). The receptor was isolated from a human donor who was either an allogeneic HSCT recipient or a stem cell or donor lymphocyte infusion donor (not recorded which). It is not recorded whose cells these are; they may come from a transplant donor.

Here the CDR3 reads CSARDFQDSNTEAFF. In DNA, the CDR3 is TGCAGTGCTAGAGATTTTCAGGACTCGAACACTGAAGCTTTCTTT. J is TRBJ1-1 and V is TRBV20-1; D not resolved. V shed 0 bases and J shed 1 base, with 12 bases lying between them. Germline CDR1 reads DFQATT; CDR2 reads SNEGSKA (reference sequence). The CDR3 loop spans 15 amino acids.